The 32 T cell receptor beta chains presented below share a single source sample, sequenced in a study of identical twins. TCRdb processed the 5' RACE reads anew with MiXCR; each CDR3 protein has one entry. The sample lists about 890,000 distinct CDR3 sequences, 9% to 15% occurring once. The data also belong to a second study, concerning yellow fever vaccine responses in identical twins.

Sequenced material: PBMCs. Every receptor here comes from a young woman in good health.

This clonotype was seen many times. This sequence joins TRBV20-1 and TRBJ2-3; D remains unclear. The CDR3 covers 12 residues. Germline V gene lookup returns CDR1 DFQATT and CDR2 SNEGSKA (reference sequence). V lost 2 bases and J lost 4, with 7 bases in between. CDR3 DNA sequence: TGCAGTGCTAGAAGGACCGCAGATACGCAGTATTTT. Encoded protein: CSARRTADTQYF.

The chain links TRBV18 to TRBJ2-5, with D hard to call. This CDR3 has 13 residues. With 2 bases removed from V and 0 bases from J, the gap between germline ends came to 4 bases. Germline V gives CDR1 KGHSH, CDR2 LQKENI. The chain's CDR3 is CASSPYDQETQYF. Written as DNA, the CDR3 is TGTGCCAGCTCACCATATGACCAAGAGACCCAGTACTTC. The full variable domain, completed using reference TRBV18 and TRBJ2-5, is NAGVMQNPRHLVRRRGQEARLRCSPMKGHSHVYWYRQLPEEGLKFMVYLQKENIIDESGMPKERFSAEFPKEGPSILRIQQVVRGDSAAYFCASSPYDQETQYFGPGTRLLVL.

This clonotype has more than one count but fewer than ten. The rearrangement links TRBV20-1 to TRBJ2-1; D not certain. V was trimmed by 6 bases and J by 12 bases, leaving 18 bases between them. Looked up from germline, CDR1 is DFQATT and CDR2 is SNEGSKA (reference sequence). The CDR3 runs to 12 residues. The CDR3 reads CSARRTTEMQFF. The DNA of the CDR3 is TGCAGTGCCCGGCGGACCACGGAGATGCAGTTCTTC.

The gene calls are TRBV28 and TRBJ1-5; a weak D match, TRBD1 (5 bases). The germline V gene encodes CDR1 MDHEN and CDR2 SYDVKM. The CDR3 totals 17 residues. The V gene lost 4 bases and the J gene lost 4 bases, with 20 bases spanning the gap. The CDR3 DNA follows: TGTGCCAGCAGTTCCCAAGGGGCGGGGTGGAAGAATCAGCCCCAGCATTTT. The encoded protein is CASSSQGAGWKNQPQHF.

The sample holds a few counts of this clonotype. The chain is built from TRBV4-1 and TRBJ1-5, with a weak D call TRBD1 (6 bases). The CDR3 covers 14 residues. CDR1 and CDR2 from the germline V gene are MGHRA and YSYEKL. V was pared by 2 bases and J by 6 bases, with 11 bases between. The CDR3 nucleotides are TGCGCCAGCAGCCAATTACAGGGCCTTCAGCCCCAGCATTTT. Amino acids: CASSQLQGLQPQHF.

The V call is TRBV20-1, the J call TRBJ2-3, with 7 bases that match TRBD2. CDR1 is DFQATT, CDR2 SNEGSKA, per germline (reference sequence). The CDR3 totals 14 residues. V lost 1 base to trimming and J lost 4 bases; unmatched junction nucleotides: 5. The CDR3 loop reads CSARGPRGADTQYF. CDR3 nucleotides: TGCAGTGCTAGAGGCCCTCGGGGGGCAGATACGCAGTATTTT.

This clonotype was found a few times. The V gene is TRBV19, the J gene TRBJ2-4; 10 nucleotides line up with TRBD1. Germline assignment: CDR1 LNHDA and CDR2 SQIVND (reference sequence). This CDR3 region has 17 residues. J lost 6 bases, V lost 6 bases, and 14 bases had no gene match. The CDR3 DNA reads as TGTGCCAGTAGACCAACCCCGGGACAGGGGTTATCAAACATTCAGTACTTC. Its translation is CASRPTPGQGLSNIQYF.

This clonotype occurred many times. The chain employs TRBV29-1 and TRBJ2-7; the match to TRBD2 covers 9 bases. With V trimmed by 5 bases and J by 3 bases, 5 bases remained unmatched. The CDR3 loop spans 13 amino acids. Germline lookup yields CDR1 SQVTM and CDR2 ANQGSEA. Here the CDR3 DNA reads TGCAGCGTTATCCCTAGCGGGGTCTACGAGCAGTACTTC. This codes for CSVIPSGVYEQYF.

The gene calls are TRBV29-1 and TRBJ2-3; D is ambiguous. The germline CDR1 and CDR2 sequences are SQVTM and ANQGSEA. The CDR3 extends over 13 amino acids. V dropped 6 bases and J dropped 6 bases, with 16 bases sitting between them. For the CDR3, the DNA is TGCAGCGTGGGCCCTTCGGGTTTGGATACGCAGTATTTT. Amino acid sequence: CSVGPSGLDTQYF.

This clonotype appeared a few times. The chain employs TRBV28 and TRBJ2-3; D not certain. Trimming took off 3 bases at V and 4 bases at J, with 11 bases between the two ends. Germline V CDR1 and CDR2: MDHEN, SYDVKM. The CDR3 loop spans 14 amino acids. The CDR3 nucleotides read TGTGCCAGCAGTTTGGGTTGGGCATCAGATACGCAGTATTTT. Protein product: CASSLGWASDTQYF.

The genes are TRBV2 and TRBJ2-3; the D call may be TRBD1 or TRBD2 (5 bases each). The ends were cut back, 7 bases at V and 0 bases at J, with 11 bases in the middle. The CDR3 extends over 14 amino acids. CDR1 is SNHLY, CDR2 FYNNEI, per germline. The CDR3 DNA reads TGTGCCAGCACCATCCGGGACAGCACAGATACGCAGTATTTT. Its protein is CASTIRDSTDTQYF.

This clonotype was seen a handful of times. CDR3 DNA sequence: TGCAGCGTTGATCTGGGAGTAGGAGAGACCCAGTACTTC. This codes for CSVDLGVGETQYF. This chain connects TRBV29-1 to TRBJ2-5, with TRBD2 as a possible D gene (5 bases). Deletions cut 3 bases from V and 4 bases from J, with 12 bases between. The CDR3 totals 13 residues. Germline assignment: CDR1 SQVTM and CDR2 ANQGSEA.

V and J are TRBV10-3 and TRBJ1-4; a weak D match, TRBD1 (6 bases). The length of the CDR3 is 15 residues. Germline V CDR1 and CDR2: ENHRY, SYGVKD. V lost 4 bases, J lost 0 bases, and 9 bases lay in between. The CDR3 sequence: CAISAGTTTNEKLFF. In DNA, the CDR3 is TGTGCCATCAGTGCCGGGACAACAACTAATGAAAAACTGTTTTTT.

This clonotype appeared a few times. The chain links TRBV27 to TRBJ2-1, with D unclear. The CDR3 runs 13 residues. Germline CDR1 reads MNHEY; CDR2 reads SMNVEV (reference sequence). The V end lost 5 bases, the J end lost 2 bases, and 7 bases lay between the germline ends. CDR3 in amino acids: CASSTRPYNEQFF. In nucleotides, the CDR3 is TGTGCCAGCAGTACCCGTCCCTACAATGAGCAGTTCTTC.

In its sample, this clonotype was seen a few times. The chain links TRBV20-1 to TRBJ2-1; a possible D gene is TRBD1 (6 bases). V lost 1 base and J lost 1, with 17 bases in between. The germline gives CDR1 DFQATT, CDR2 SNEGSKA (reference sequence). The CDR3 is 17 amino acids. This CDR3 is CSARVDSRGNSYNEQFF. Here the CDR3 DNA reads TGCAGTGCTAGAGTCGATAGCAGGGGAAATTCCTACAATGAGCAGTTCTTC.

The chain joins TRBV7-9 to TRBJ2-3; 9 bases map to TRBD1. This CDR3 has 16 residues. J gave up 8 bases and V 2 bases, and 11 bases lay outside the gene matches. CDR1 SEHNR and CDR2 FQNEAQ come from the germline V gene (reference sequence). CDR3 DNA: TGTGCCAGCAGCTTACCACAGGGGGCAGAGGGCGCTACGCAGTATTTT. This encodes CASSLPQGAEGATQYF.

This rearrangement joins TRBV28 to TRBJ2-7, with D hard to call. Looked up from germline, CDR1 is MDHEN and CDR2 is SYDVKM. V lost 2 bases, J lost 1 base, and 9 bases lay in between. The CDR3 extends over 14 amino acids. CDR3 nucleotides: TGTGCCAGCAGTTTAAACGGCCCGTCCTACGAGCAGTACTTC. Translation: CASSLNGPSYEQYF.

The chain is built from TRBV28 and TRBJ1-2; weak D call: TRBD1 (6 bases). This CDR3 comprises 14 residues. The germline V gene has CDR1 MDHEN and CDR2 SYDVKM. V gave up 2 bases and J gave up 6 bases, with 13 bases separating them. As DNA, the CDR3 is TGTGCCAGCAGTTTACCCGGACAGTGGAATGGCTACACCTTC. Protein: CASSLPGQWNGYTF.

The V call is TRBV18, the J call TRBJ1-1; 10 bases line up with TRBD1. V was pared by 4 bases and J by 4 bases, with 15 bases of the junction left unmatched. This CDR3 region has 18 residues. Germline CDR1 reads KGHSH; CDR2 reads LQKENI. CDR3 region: CASSLNDRGLQSGTEAFF. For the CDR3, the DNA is TGTGCCAGCTCACTCAACGACAGGGGGCTTCAGTCCGGCACTGAAGCTTTCTTT.

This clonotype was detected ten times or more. The CDR3 spells CAGYYSVYEQYV. The CDR3 DNA reads TGTGCCGGGTATTACTCGGTATACGAGCAGTACGTC. This chain links TRBV2 with TRBJ2-7; the D is unclear. CDR1 is SNHLY, CDR2 FYNNEI, per germline. Trimming stripped 11 bases from V and 4 bases from J, with 15 bases between. The CDR3 extends over 12 amino acids.

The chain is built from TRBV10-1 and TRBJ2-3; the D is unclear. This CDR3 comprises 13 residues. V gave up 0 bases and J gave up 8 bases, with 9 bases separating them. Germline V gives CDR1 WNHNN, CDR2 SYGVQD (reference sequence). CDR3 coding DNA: TGCGCCAGCAGTGAGTCTCGAGCAAGTACGCAGTATTTT. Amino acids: CASSESRASTQYF.

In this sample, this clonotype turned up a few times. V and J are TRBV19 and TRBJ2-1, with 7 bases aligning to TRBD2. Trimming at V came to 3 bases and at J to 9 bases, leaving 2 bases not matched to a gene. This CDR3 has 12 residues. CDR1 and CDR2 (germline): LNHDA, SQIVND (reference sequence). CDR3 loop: CASSIGRGEQFF. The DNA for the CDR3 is TGTGCCAGTAGTATTGGGAGGGGTGAGCAGTTCTTC. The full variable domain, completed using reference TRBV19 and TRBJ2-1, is DGGITQSPKYLFRKEGQNVTLSCEQNLNHDAMYWYRQDPGQGLRLIYYSQIVNDFQKGDIAEGYSVSREKKESFPLTVTSAQKNPTAFYLCASSIGRGEQFFGPGTRLTVL.

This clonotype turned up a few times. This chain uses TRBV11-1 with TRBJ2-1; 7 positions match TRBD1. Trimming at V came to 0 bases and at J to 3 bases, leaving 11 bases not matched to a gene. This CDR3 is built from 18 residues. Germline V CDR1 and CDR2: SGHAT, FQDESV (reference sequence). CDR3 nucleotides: TGTGCCAGCAGCTTAGCGCTTTTGACCGGGACAGACTACAATGAGCAGTTCTTC. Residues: CASSLALLTGTDYNEQFF.

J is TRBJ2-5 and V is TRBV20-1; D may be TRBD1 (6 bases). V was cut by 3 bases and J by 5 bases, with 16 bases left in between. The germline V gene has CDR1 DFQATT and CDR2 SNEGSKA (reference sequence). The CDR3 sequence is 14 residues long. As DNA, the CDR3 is TGCAGTGCTAGGACCCAGGACAGTAGGGAGACCCAGTACTTC. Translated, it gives CSARTQDSRETQYF.

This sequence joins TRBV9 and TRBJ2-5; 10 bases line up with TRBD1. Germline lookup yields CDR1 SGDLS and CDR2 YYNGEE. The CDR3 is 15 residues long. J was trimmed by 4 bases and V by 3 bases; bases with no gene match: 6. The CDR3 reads CASSATGGIAETQYF. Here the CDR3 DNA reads TGTGCCAGCAGCGCGACAGGGGGCATCGCAGAGACCCAGTACTTC.

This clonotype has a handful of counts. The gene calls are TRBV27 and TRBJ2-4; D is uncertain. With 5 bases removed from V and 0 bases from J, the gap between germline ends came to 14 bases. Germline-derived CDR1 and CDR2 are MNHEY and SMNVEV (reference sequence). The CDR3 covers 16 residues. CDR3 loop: CASSTSDGLAKNIQYF. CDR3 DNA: TGTGCCAGCAGTACCTCGGACGGGCTAGCCAAAAACATTCAGTACTTC.

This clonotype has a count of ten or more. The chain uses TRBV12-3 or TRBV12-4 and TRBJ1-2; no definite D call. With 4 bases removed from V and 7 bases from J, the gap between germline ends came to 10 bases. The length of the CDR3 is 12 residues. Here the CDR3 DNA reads TGTGCCAGCAGTTCGGCACTGAGTGGCTACACCTTC. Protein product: CASSSALSGYTF.

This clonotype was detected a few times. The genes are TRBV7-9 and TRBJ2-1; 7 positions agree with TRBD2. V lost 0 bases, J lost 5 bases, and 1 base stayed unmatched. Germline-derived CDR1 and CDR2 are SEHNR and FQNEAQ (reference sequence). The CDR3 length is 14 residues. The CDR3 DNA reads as TGTGCCAGCAGCTTAGCGCTAGCGGACAATGAGCAGTTCTTC. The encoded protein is CASSLALADNEQFF. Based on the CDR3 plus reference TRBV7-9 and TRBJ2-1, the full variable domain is DTGVSQNPRHKITKRGQNVTFRCDPISEHNRLYWYRQTLGQGPEFLTYFQNEAQLEKSRLLSDRFSAERPKGSFSTLEIQRTEQGDSAMYLCASSLALADNEQFFGPGTRLTVL.

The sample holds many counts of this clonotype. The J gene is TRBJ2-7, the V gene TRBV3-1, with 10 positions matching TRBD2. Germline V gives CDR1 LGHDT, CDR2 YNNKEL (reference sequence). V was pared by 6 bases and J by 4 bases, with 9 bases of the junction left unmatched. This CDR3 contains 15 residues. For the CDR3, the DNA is TGTGCCAGCAGTATCGGATTAGCGGGAGGTTACGAGCAGTACTTC. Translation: CASSIGLAGGYEQYF.

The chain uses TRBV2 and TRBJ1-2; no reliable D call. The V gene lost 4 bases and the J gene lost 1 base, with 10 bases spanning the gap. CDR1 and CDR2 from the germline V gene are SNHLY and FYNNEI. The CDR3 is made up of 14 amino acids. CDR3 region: CASSVGSFNYGYTF. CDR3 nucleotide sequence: TGTGCCAGCAGTGTTGGGTCATTTAACTATGGCTACACCTTC.

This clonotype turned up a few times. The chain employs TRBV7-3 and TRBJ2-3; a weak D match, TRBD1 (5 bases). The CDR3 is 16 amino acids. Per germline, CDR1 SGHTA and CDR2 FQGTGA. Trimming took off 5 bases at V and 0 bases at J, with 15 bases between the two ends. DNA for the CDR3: TGTGCCAGCAGCGCAGGCAGGGCACCGAGCACAGATACGCAGTATTTT. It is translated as CASSAGRAPSTDTQYF.

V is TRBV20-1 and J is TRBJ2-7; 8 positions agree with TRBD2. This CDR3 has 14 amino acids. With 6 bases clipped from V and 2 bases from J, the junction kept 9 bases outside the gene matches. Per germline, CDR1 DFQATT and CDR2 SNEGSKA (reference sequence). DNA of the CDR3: TGCAGTGCAACATTACTAGCGGCAGCCTACGAGCAGTACTTC. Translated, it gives CSATLLAAAYEQYF.